These 9 T cell receptor beta chains were all obtained from the same sample, sequenced in a study of Ad26.COV2.S vaccination and SARS-CoV-2 variants. Treatment denoted: around 19 received Ad26.COV2.S at low or high dose, single or two shots; 5 received placebo; per-sample allocation not given. Material that was analyzed had been drawn on day 63 after the first vaccine or placebo injection. The assay was immunoSEQ multiplex PCR, and TCRdb's table has in-frame clones only and misses some. The table includes roughly 300,000 clones, 85% to 90% detected once. The source was peripheral blood, collected in a trial of Ad26.COV2.S vaccine versus placebo. The source of these receptors is a person between 18 and 65 years old who received the Ad26.COV2.S COVID-19 vaccine or a placebo.

The V and J genes are TRBV7-9 and TRBJ2-4, with 7 bases identical to TRBD1. The CDR3 runs 16 residues. V trimming: 5 bases; J trimming: 0 bases; junction bases outside the gene matches: 7. CDR1 is SEHNR, CDR2 FQNEAQ, per germline (reference sequence). CDR3 sequence (DNA): TGTGCCAGCAGCCCGGGGACAGCCGTAGCCAAAAACATTCAGTACTTC. Residues: CASSPGTAVAKNIQYF.

The gene calls are TRBV5-6 and TRBJ1-2, with TRBD1 matching over 8 bases. The length of the CDR3 is 15 residues. CDR1 SGHDT and CDR2 YYEEEE come from the germline V gene. The junction had 9 bases not matched to a gene; V was cut back by 4 bases and J by 4 bases. CDR3 in amino acids: CASSGEDREVYGYTF. The CDR3 nucleotides read TGTGCCAGCAGCGGAGAGGACAGGGAGGTCTATGGCTACACCTTC.

This chain uses TRBV5-4 with TRBJ2-1, with TRBD2 matching 10 bases. CDR1 is SGHNT, CDR2 YYREEE, per germline (reference sequence). J gave up 4 bases and V 4 bases, and 5 bases lay outside the gene matches. This CDR3 has 15 residues. The CDR3 sequence: CASSPLAGEYNEQFF. CDR3 nucleotides: TGTGCCAGCAGCCCCCTAGCGGGAGAATACAATGAGCAGTTCTTC.

This chain connects TRBV29-1 to TRBJ1-5, with TRBD1 as a possible D gene (5 bases). Trimming removed 3 bases at V and 7 bases at J, with 13 bases between. Per the germline V gene, CDR1 is SQVTM and CDR2 is ANQGSEA. The CDR3 runs 13 residues. The CDR3 nucleotides are TGCAGCGTTGATGAGGGGCGAGACCAGCCCCAGCATTTT. It encodes CSVDEGRDQPQHF.

The V call is TRBV6-2 or TRBV6-3, the J call TRBJ2-7, with 11 bases identical to TRBD1. In germline, CDR1 is MNHEY, CDR2 SVGEGT. The CDR3 contains 15 residues. Losses at the gene ends were 2 bases for V and 2 bases for J; bases not matched to a gene: 2. CDR3 bases: TGTGCCAGCAGTTACGGGGACAGGGGGACCTACGAGCAGTACTTC. The encoded protein is CASSYGDRGTYEQYF.

V usage is TRBV4-2 and J usage is TRBJ2-5, with D possibly being TRBD1 or TRBD2 (5 bases each). Trimming removed 0 bases at V and 1 base at J, with 9 bases between. This CDR3 has 15 residues. Looked up from germline, CDR1 is LGHNA and CDR2 is YNFKEQ. In DNA form, the CDR3 reads TGTGCCAGCAGCCAAGAAGGGGACCTCCAAGAGACCCAGTACTTC. Protein product: CASSQEGDLQETQYF.

The V gene is TRBV7-9, the J gene TRBJ2-2; D not certain. Trimming stripped 2 bases from V and 0 bases from J, with 4 bases between. CDR1 SEHNR and CDR2 FQNEAQ come from the germline V gene (reference sequence). The CDR3 runs to 14 residues. CDR3 amino acids: CASSLPSNTGELFF. Written as DNA, the CDR3 is TGTGCCAGCAGCTTACCCTCGAACACCGGGGAGCTGTTTTTT.

This chain connects TRBV5-1 to TRBJ2-7, with 9 bases matching TRBD1. Per germline, CDR1 SGHRS and CDR2 YFSETQ. The CDR3 is made up of 15 amino acids. The ends lost 4 bases at V and 0 bases at J; junction bases unmatched: 5. The CDR3 spells CASSPQGAASYEQYF. The CDR3 DNA reads TGCGCCAGCAGCCCACAGGGGGCGGCCTCCTACGAGCAGTACTTC.

The chain is built from TRBV2 and TRBJ2-7, with D hard to call. The CDR3 contains 12 residues. V was pared by 3 bases and J by 4 bases, with 7 bases between. Germline V gene data show CDR1 as SNHLY and CDR2 as FYNNEI. Here the CDR3 reads CASSDNGYEQYF. The CDR3 region has the DNA TGTGCCAGCAGTGATAACGGGTACGAGCAGTACTTC.